The 31 T cell receptor beta chains below were found in one sample sequenced in a study of sequential checkpoint blockade in melanoma. Described treatment: randomized to nivolumab then ipilimumab (arm A) or the reverse (arm B). The assay was immunoSEQ multiplex PCR, and TCRdb's table has in-frame clones only and misses some. The sample records roughly 2,300 clones, roughly 61% being singletons. The specimen was CD8+ T cells sorted from blood (inferred from file names), collected from a patient given nivolumab and ipilimumab in sequence. Every receptor here comes from a human patient with melanoma. Some clones in this sample may be carry-over from other donors' samples.

The chain uses TRBV6-5 and TRBJ2-1; maybe TRBD1 (5 bases). The CDR3 sequence is 16 residues long. Germline CDR1 MNHEY, CDR2 SVGAGI. Trimming removed 0 bases from V and 3 bases from J, with 12 bases in between. This CDR3 is CASSYSGQGIYNEQFF. The DNA for the CDR3 is TGTGCCAGCAGTTACTCAGGGCAGGGAATCTACAATGAGCAGTTCTTC.

The CDR3 DNA is TGTGCCAGTAGTCCAAGAGGACAGCAGGTTCCTGCGCGGTACACCATATATTTT. Translated, it gives CASSPRGQQVPARYTIYF. The chain employs TRBV19 and TRBJ1-3, with D tentatively TRBD1 (6 bases). The CDR3 contains 18 residues. Germline V gives CDR1 LNHDA, CDR2 SQIVND (reference sequence). V dropped 5 bases and J dropped 8 bases, with 28 bases sitting between them.

V and J are TRBV2 and TRBJ2-2; 7 bases fit TRBD2. This CDR3 is 15 amino acids long. Germline CDR1 and CDR2: SNHLY and FYNNEI. Trimming cost V 7 bases and J 2 bases; bases outside gene matches: 7. CDR3 sequence (DNA): TGTGCCAGCAAAGGCGGGGGATTTAACACCGGGGAGCTGTTTTTT. Its translation is CASKGGGFNTGELFF.

This clone was found once. The V call is TRBV6-1, the J call TRBJ2-6; TRBD2 agrees at 7 bases. Germline V CDR1 and CDR2: MNHNS, SASEGT. After removal of 2 bases from V and 3 bases from J, the junction contained 4 bases not matched to a gene. The CDR3 runs to 16 residues. The CDR3 sequence: CASSENRGDGANVLTF. As DNA, the CDR3 is TGTGCCAGCAGTGAAAATCGGGGGGATGGGGCCAACGTCCTGACTTTC.

The sample holds a few counts of this clone. A junction boundary mismatches the germline segment, possibly from a read error. This chain joins TRBV5-1 and TRBJ2-7; D is undetermined. The CDR3 spans 15 residues. The germline gives CDR1 SGHRS, CDR2 YFSETQ. In DNA, the CDR3 is TGTGCCAGCTGCTTTAGCTTGGCTTATTCCTACGAGCAGTACTTC. Translated: CASCFSLAYSYEQYF.

The chain combines TRBV5-1 with TRBJ2-7; 9 bases fit TRBD2. The CDR3 is made up of 16 amino acids. Looked up from germline, CDR1 is SGHRS and CDR2 is YFSETQ. V shed 3 bases, J shed 1 base, and the junction held 8 bases outside the gene matches. The CDR3 DNA follows: TGCGCCAGCAGCTGGGGGTCGCGGGGGGGATCCTACGAGCAGTACTTC. Translating it yields CASSWGSRGGSYEQYF.

The chain links TRBV27 to TRBJ1-6; D not resolved. The germline V gene encodes CDR1 MNHEY and CDR2 SMNVEV (reference sequence). Trimming took 3 bases from V and 0 from J, leaving 15 bases between them. The CDR3 extends over 18 amino acids. CDR3 sequence: CASSFRHPEISYNSPLHF. The CDR3 DNA follows: TGTGCCAGCAGTTTCCGTCACCCGGAGATCTCCTATAATTCACCCCTCCACTTT.

CDR3 in amino acids: CASRPDRGRGEKLFF. Here the CDR3 DNA reads TGTGCCAGCAGACCCGACAGGGGTAGAGGTGAAAAACTGTTTTTT. The V call is TRBV27, the J call TRBJ1-4; TRBD1 matches 8 bases. Germline loops: CDR1 MNHEY, CDR2 SMNVEV (reference sequence). The CDR3 consists of 15 residues. Trimming at V came to 6 bases and at J to 7 bases, leaving 10 bases not matched to a gene.

The sample holds a few counts of this clone. This chain joins TRBV30 and TRBJ2-7; no clear D gene. The CDR3 length is 14 residues. The germline V and J ends were trimmed by 3 bases and 1 base, with 13 bases remaining between them. Germline CDR1 GTSNPN, CDR2 SVGIG (reference sequence). Here the CDR3 DNA reads TGTGCCTGGAGGAGAGGCGAATTTTCCTACGAGCAGTACTTC. Translating it yields CAWRRGEFSYEQYF.

V usage is TRBV27 and J usage is TRBJ2-7; D unclear. The CDR3 is 12 amino acids. Germline V gene sequence: CDR1 MNHEY, CDR2 SMNVEV (reference sequence). Trimming shortened V by 8 bases and J by 2 bases, and 10 bases separated the two germline ends. The DNA for the CDR3 is TGTGCCAGCGCGGTTTCCACCTACGAGCAGTACTTC. It translates to CASAVSTYEQYF.

The chain is built from TRBV5-1 and TRBJ2-7; TRBD1 might be the D (6 bases). The CDR3 is made up of 11 amino acids. CDR1 and CDR2 from the germline V gene are SGHRS and YFSETQ. The V gene lost 6 bases and the J gene lost 7 bases, with 11 bases spanning the gap. CDR3 nucleotide sequence: TGCGCCAGCACCTTCCAGGGGGAGCAGTACTTC. This translates into CASTFQGEQYF.

This clone turned up a few times. The V and J genes are TRBV13 and TRBJ1-4, with D possibly being TRBD1 (5 bases). The CDR3 runs to 13 residues. Germline loops: CDR1 PRHDT, CDR2 FYEKMQ (reference sequence). V lost 8 bases and J lost 2, with 9 bases in between. CDR3: CASSRQTNEKLFF. CDR3 nucleotides: TGTGCCAGCTCGCGACAGACTAATGAAAAACTGTTTTTT. Drawing the rest from reference TRBV13 and TRBJ1-4, the complete variable domain is AAGVIQSPRHLIKEKRETATLKCYPIPRHDTVYWYQQGPGQDPQFLISFYEKMQSDKGSIPDRFSAQQFSDYHSELNMSSLELGDSALYFCASSRQTNEKLFFGSGTQLSVL.

V is TRBV11-1 and J is TRBJ1-1; D possibly corresponds to TRBD1 (5 bases). Trimming left V 5 bases short and J 7 bases short, with 14 bases between. This CDR3 has 13 amino acids. CDR1 SGHAT and CDR2 FQDESV come from the germline V gene (reference sequence). The chain's CDR3 is CASSRPTQGEAFF. The DNA of the CDR3 is TGTGCCAGCAGCCGCCCTACGCAGGGTGAAGCTTTCTTT.

V usage is TRBV25-1 and J usage is TRBJ2-1; 8 bases align to TRBD1. Germline V gives CDR1 MGHDK, CDR2 SYGVNS. The CDR3 length is 14 residues. J was trimmed by 6 bases and V by 4 bases; bases with no gene match: 5. CDR3 region: CASSGRQGANEQFF. The CDR3 DNA follows: TGTGCCAGCAGTGGCCGGCAGGGGGCCAATGAGCAGTTCTTC.

The chain carries TRBV18 and TRBJ1-2; D is possibly TRBD1 (5 bases). The germline V gene encodes CDR1 KGHSH and CDR2 LQKENI. The length of the CDR3 is 14 residues. Trimming stripped 6 bases from V and 6 bases from J, with 17 bases between. CDR3 region: CASSPGDGAHGYTF. As DNA, the CDR3 is TGTGCCAGCTCCCCGGGGGACGGGGCTCATGGCTACACCTTC.

V is TRBV7-6 and J is TRBJ2-7; D not resolved. The CDR3 runs to 15 residues. Germline CDR1 SGHVS, CDR2 FNYEAQ. The V end was cut by 1 base, the J end by 2 bases, with 12 bases between. CDR3 DNA sequence: TGTGCCAGCAGCTTAGGTGAGACTCCCGCCTACGAGCAGTACTTC. Amino acid sequence: CASSLGETPAYEQYF. Complete variable domain (other parts from reference TRBV7-6 and TRBJ2-7): GAGVSQSPRYKVTKRGQDVALRCDPISGHVSLYWYRQALGQGPEFLTYFNYEAQQDKSGLPNDRFSAERPEGSISTLTIQRTEQRDSAMYRCASSLGETPAYEQYFGPGTRLTVT.

The rearrangement uses TRBV4-1 and TRBJ2-7, with 7 positions matching TRBD1. Per germline, CDR1 MGHRA and CDR2 YSYEKL. CDR3 length: 15 amino acids. Germline trimming cut 1 base from V and 1 base from J; bases unmatched to any gene: 4. The CDR3 sequence: CASSQGTGLSYEQYF. DNA of the CDR3: TGCGCCAGCAGCCAAGGGACAGGACTTTCCTACGAGCAGTACTTC.

V gene TRBV27 combines with J gene TRBJ1-5; 7 bases align to TRBD1. This CDR3 has 15 residues. The germline V gene has CDR1 MNHEY and CDR2 SMNVEV (reference sequence). After removal of 6 bases from V and 7 bases from J, the junction contained 12 bases not matched to a gene. The CDR3 bases are TGTGCCAGCAGCTTCCACGCAGGGGGATCCCAGCCCCAGCATTTT. As protein: CASSFHAGGSQPQHF.

The chain links TRBV27 to TRBJ2-7; 9 bases map to TRBD1. The CDR3 has 15 residues. Trimming removed 5 bases from V and 7 bases from J; junction bases left unmatched: 12. The germline V gene has CDR1 MNHEY and CDR2 SMNVEV (reference sequence). The CDR3 reads CASSTWDRANGEQYF. In DNA form, the CDR3 reads TGTGCCAGCAGTACTTGGGACAGGGCAAACGGGGAGCAGTACTTC.

By sample fraction, this clone is large. V gene TRBV7-8 combines with J gene TRBJ2-2; TRBD2 matches 10 bases. The CDR3 contains 18 residues. Germline-derived CDR1 and CDR2 are SGHVS and FQNEAQ. V lost 2 bases, J lost 6 bases, and 12 bases stayed unmatched. The CDR3 DNA is TGTGCCAGCAGCTTATTTTTCTCAGCGGGGGGGCCAGCCGGGGAGCTGTTTTTT. Translation gives CASSLFFSAGGPAGELFF.

This rearrangement joins TRBV10-2 to TRBJ2-3; the match to TRBD2 covers 7 bases. Germline values: CDR1 WSHSY, CDR2 SAAADI. Trimming took 6 bases from V and 6 from J; bases not matched to a gene: 6. The CDR3 consists of 13 residues. Here the CDR3 DNA reads TGCGCCAGCAGGGCGGGAGATGGGGATACGCAGTATTTT. This translates into CASRAGDGDTQYF.

The CDR3 protein is CASSRQGPSSYEQYF. CDR3 coding DNA: TGCGCCAGCAGCAGGCAGGGCCCAAGCTCCTACGAGCAGTACTTC. This chain links TRBV5-1 with TRBJ2-7; a possible D gene is TRBD1 (5 bases). CDR1 is SGHRS, CDR2 YFSETQ, per germline. CDR3 length equals 15 residues. V lost 4 bases and J 0 bases, leaving 14 bases between the germline ends.

The chain couples TRBV4-3 to TRBJ2-7; 9 nucleotides match TRBD1. Germline V lookup: CDR1 LGHNA, CDR2 YSLEER. The J segment lost 5 bases and the V segment lost 5 bases, leaving 13 bases of the junction unmatched. The CDR3 has 16 residues. The DNA of the CDR3 is TGCGCCAGCAGCAAATCCCGGGACAGGGAAACGGACGAGCAGTACTTC. As protein: CASSKSRDRETDEQYF.

This clone was counted only a few times. The chain has TRBV11-2 and TRBJ2-7; TRBD1 aligns across 10 bases. Germline values: CDR1 SGHAT, CDR2 FQNNGV. J gave up 7 bases and V 5 bases, and 14 bases lay outside the gene matches. CDR3 length: 16 amino acids. The CDR3 sequence is CASSTRTGGSFLEQYF. CDR3 sequence (DNA): TGTGCCAGCAGCACACGGACAGGGGGTTCCTTTTTGGAGCAGTACTTC.

The chain joins TRBV6-1 to TRBJ1-1; TRBD1 might be the D (6 bases). The CDR3 consists of 13 residues. Germline V gene sequence: CDR1 MNHNS, CDR2 SASEGT. The V gene lost 2 bases and the J gene lost 7 bases, with 11 bases spanning the gap. The CDR3, as DNA: TGTGCCAGCAGTGAACAAGGACAGCTTGAAGCTTTCTTT. Amino acids: CASSEQGQLEAFF.

Comment on this clone: Germline and junction disagree at one end, which may indicate a read error. V is TRBV7-9 and J is TRBJ2-2; weak D call: TRBD2 (7 bases). CDR1 is SEHNR and CDR2 is FQNEAQ in the germline V gene (reference sequence). This CDR3 region has 16 residues. CDR3 region: CASTPGLGGNTGELFF. In nucleotides, the CDR3 is TGCGCCAGCACCCCCGGACTAGGGGGGAACACCGGGGAGCTGTTTTTT.

Only one count was recorded for this clone. CDR3 sequence: CASSADRDYGEQYF. In DNA, the CDR3 is TGCGCCAGCAGCGCAGACAGGGATTATGGCGAGCAGTACTTC. The chain has TRBV5-1 and TRBJ2-5; 7 nucleotides match TRBD1. TRBJ2-7 explains the end of the DNA better; the J call may be wrong. The germline CDR1 and CDR2 sequences are SGHRS and YFSETQ. The CDR3 is 14 amino acids.

CDR3: CASPDSNNEQFF. In DNA form, the CDR3 reads TGTGCCAGCCCGGACAGCAACAATGAGCAGTTCTTC. The rearrangement links TRBV18 to TRBJ2-1, with D maybe TRBD1 (6 bases). V gave up 8 bases and J gave up 5 bases, with 10 bases separating them. Germline assignment: CDR1 KGHSH and CDR2 LQKENI. This CDR3 has 12 residues.

V gene TRBV6-7 combines with J gene TRBJ1-2, with TRBD1 as a possible D gene (6 bases). TRBV6-7 is labeled an ORF, and its function is uncertain. The CDR3 is 15 residues long. The V end was cut by 5 bases, the J end by 6 bases, with 19 bases between. The CDR3 DNA is TGTGCCAGCAGTCCCCAAACCGGGACAATCCATGGCTACACCTTC. Residues: CASSPQTGTIHGYTF.

With regard to this clone: A far larger clone is off by one base, so a read error is likely. The genes are TRBV5-8 and TRBJ1-1; the D gene is possibly TRBD1 (5 bases). In germline, CDR1 is SGHTS, CDR2 YDEGEE. CDR3 length: 14 residues. The CDR3 loop reads CASCFGAGWTEAFF. The DNA for the CDR3 is TGTGCCAGCTGCTTTGGGGCAGGGTGGACTGAAGCTTTCTTT.

The chain has TRBV4-1 and TRBJ1-2, with D uncertain. Germline CDR1 reads MGHRA; CDR2 reads YSYEKL. The V gene lost 0 bases and the J gene lost 4 bases, with 9 bases spanning the gap. This CDR3 spans 14 amino acids. In DNA form, the CDR3 reads TGCGCCAGCAGCCAAGACGGCCCGGGCTATGGCTACACCTTC. It translates to CASSQDGPGYGYTF.